This entry concerns a single TCR beta chain. This sample is drawn from a study of blood T cell repertoires in COVID-19. Original methodology: Estimates of nucleated cell counts were drawn from the amplification of reference gene primers. TCRdb's table, derived via immunoSEQ multiplex PCR, lists solely in-frame clones and lacks some. From that table come the V and J calls and clone size; the DNA was used to work out D and trimming. The repertoire consists of hundreds of thousands of clones, with 88% occurring once and the leading ten covering 5.5% to 8.5%. In germline, CDR1 is MNHEY, CDR2 SMNVEV (reference sequence). V lost 6 bases to trimming and J lost 1 base; unmatched junction nucleotides: 11. The CDR3 loop spans 16 amino acids.

The chain couples TRBV27 to TRBJ2-7; TRBD2 aligns across 8 bases. This receptor was taken from a woman aged 25 to 45 who had recovered from COVID-19. What was sequenced was peripheral blood. The CDR3 nucleotides read TGTGCCAGCAGCCTACGGCCCGGGGGGGTGTCCTACGAGCAGTACTTC. It encodes CASSLRPGGVSYEQYF.